A selection of T cell receptor beta chains follows, all from one sample in a study of T-cell memory formation after mild COVID-19. MiXCR, run by TCRdb on the 5' RACE reads, gives a single entry per CDR3 protein. The table lists 280,000 or so distinct CDR3 sequences, about 20% of them singletons, with under 30% in the top ten. The sample was PBMCs or a T cell subset sorted from them (not recorded which). The source is a man aged 18 to 30 who had mild COVID-19 (a few samples of this study predate the infection). Cell type and time point are not known. The CDR3 runs from the conserved cysteine through the conserved F or W. The D gene is left open where the match is weak. Rows give clone size only sometimes, using once, few, many, or a class for an expanded clone.

CDR3nt: TGTGCCAGCAGCTTAGATTTCCGGGGAGCCCCTGAAGCTTTCTTT
CDR3aa: CASSLDFRGAPEAFF
d_gene: NA
abundance: few
v_gene: TRBV13
j_gene: TRBJ1-1

CDR3nt: TGTGCCAGCAGTGAAGCGGGGTTAGGCCCTAACTTT
CDR3aa: CASSEAGLGPNF
d_gene: NA
abundance: few
v_gene: TRBV2
j_gene: TRBJ1-1

CDR3nt: TGTGCCAGCAGCACGTCTCGGGGTTCCGAGCAGTACTTC
CDR3aa: CASSTSRGSEQYF
d_gene: NA
abundance: few
v_gene: TRBV3-1
j_gene: TRBJ2-7

CDR3nt: TGTGCCAGCAGTCCCCGGACAGGGGCCGAGCAGTACTTC
CDR3aa: CASSPRTGAEQYF
d_gene: TRBD1
abundance: few
v_gene: TRBV12-3/TRBV12-4
j_gene: TRBJ2-7

CDR3nt: TGCGCCAGCAGCCCTCAGACTAGCGGGACGGGGGATGAGCAGTTCTTC
CDR3aa: CASSPQTSGTGDEQFF
d_gene: TRBD2
abundance: many
v_gene: TRBV5-1
j_gene: TRBJ2-1

CDR3nt: TGTGCCAGCAGCTTAGGGCTAGCGGGGGGGAGCAATGAGCAGTTCTTC
CDR3aa: CASSLGLAGGSNEQFF
d_gene: TRBD2
abundance: NA
v_gene: TRBV7-2
j_gene: TRBJ2-1

CDR3nt: TGTGCCAGCAGTGAAAGTGGGTCCTTAGGAGCGGGGGGAGAGACCCAGTACTTC
CDR3aa: CASSESGSLGAGGETQYF
d_gene: TRBD2
abundance: few
v_gene: TRBV25-1
j_gene: TRBJ2-5

CDR3nt: TGTGCCAGCAAGACATCGGGCCCCGGTAGCTATGGCTACACCTTC
CDR3aa: CASKTSGPGSYGYTF
d_gene: NA
abundance: NA
v_gene: TRBV28
j_gene: TRBJ1-2

CDR3nt: TGCGCCAGCAGCTCGGACGGAGGCAATCAGCCCCAGCATTTT
CDR3aa: CASSSDGGNQPQHF
d_gene: NA
abundance: NA
v_gene: TRBV5-1
j_gene: TRBJ1-5

CDR3nt: TGTGCCAGCAGGAGGGACAACCCGAGCGCAGATACGCAGTATTTT
CDR3aa: CASRRDNPSADTQYF
d_gene: NA
abundance: NA
v_gene: TRBV2
j_gene: TRBJ2-3

CDR3nt: TGTGCCAGCAGCCAAGATGGGACAGCGAACGCGGAGACCCAGTACTTC
CDR3aa: CASSQDGTANAETQYF
d_gene: TRBD1
abundance: NA
v_gene: TRBV4-2
j_gene: TRBJ2-5

CDR3nt: TGTGCCAGCAGTTACTCACGGGACTACGACTACGAGCAGTACTTC
CDR3aa: CASSYSRDYDYEQYF
d_gene: TRBD2
abundance: few
v_gene: TRBV6-2/TRBV6-3
j_gene: TRBJ2-7

CDR3nt: TGCAGCGCGAGACACTCTAACTATGGCTACACCTTC
CDR3aa: CSARHSNYGYTF
d_gene: NA
abundance: few
v_gene: TRBV29-1
j_gene: TRBJ1-2

CDR3nt: TGCGCCAGCAGCCACGGGAGCTCCTACAATGAGCAGTTCTTC
CDR3aa: CASSHGSSYNEQFF
d_gene: NA
abundance: NA
v_gene: TRBV4-1
j_gene: TRBJ2-1

CDR3nt: TGTGCCAGCAGCTTAGTACTAGCGGGGGAGCACCATGAGCAGTTCTTC
CDR3aa: CASSLVLAGEHHEQFF
d_gene: TRBD2
abundance: many
v_gene: TRBV7-9
j_gene: TRBJ2-1

CDR3nt: TGCGCCAGCAGCCAAGATTCCAGGGCAGATACGCAGTATTTT
CDR3aa: CASSQDSRADTQYF
d_gene: NA
abundance: few
v_gene: TRBV4-3
j_gene: TRBJ2-3

CDR3nt: TGTGCCAGCAGTCCTAAACCTCAGGGGGCAGCGGGCACTGAAGCTTTCTTT
CDR3aa: CASSPKPQGAAGTEAFF
d_gene: TRBD1
abundance: NA
v_gene: TRBV9
j_gene: TRBJ1-1

CDR3nt: TGTGCCAGCAATACGAACACCGGGGAGCTGTTTTTT
CDR3aa: CASNTNTGELFF
d_gene: NA
abundance: NA
v_gene: TRBV19
j_gene: TRBJ2-2

CDR3nt: TGTGCCAGCAGCACTTGGACTAGCGGGGTACAGGATACGCAGTATTTT
CDR3aa: CASSTWTSGVQDTQYF
d_gene: TRBD2
abundance: NA
v_gene: TRBV5-4
j_gene: TRBJ2-3

CDR3nt: TGTGCCAGCAGATATGCTCGTGTGTGGGGGGGCACAGATACGCAGTATTTT
CDR3aa: CASRYARVWGGTDTQYF
d_gene: NA
abundance: NA
v_gene: TRBV6-2/TRBV6-3
j_gene: TRBJ2-3

CDR3nt: TGTGCCAGCAGTTTAGGGGGGGCGAGGGAGACCCAGTACTTC
CDR3aa: CASSLGGARETQYF
d_gene: NA
abundance: few
v_gene: TRBV12-3/TRBV12-4
j_gene: TRBJ2-5

CDR3nt: TGTGCCAGCTCACCACTGCAGGGGGCAGGCAATGAGCAGTTCTTC
CDR3aa: CASSPLQGAGNEQFF
d_gene: TRBD1
abundance: few
v_gene: TRBV18
j_gene: TRBJ2-1

CDR3nt: TGCGCCAGCAGCTTGGCAGGGACGGAGACCCAGTACTTC
CDR3aa: CASSLAGTETQYF
d_gene: NA
abundance: many
v_gene: TRBV5-1
j_gene: TRBJ2-5

CDR3nt: TGCGCCAGCAGCTTGGGAGTCGGGGGGCCTCTTAATACGCAGTATTTT
CDR3aa: CASSLGVGGPLNTQYF
d_gene: NA
abundance: few
v_gene: TRBV5-1
j_gene: TRBJ2-3

CDR3nt: TGTGCCACCAGTGAATCCGGGACCGACTATGGCTACACCTTC
CDR3aa: CATSESGTDYGYTF
d_gene: NA
abundance: many
v_gene: TRBV24-1
j_gene: TRBJ1-2

CDR3nt: TGCAGTGCTAGGCCCGGGAACAATGAAGCTTTCTTT
CDR3aa: CSARPGNNEAFF
d_gene: NA
abundance: few
v_gene: TRBV20-1
j_gene: TRBJ1-1

CDR3nt: TGTGCCACCAGTGACGGGTACGAGCAGTACTTC
CDR3aa: CATSDGYEQYF
d_gene: NA
abundance: many
v_gene: TRBV24-1
j_gene: TRBJ2-7

CDR3nt: TGTGCCAGCAGCACGGAAGGGGGCTATGGCTACACCTTC
CDR3aa: CASSTEGGYGYTF
d_gene: NA
abundance: NA
v_gene: TRBV7-2
j_gene: TRBJ1-2

CDR3nt: TGCGCCAGCAGCCAAGGTTTAGCGGGGGGCGCAGGCACAGATACGCAGTATTTT
CDR3aa: CASSQGLAGGAGTDTQYF
d_gene: TRBD2
abundance: few
v_gene: TRBV4-3
j_gene: TRBJ2-3

CDR3nt: TGTGCCAGCAGCTTAGTTGCTGGGGATGAAAAACTGTTTTTT
CDR3aa: CASSLVAGDEKLFF
d_gene: NA
abundance: NA
v_gene: TRBV7-9
j_gene: TRBJ1-4

CDR3nt: TGTGCCAGCAGTCCCCGCCCCCTCGACTACAATGAGCAGTTCTTC
CDR3aa: CASSPRPLDYNEQFF
d_gene: NA
abundance: once
v_gene: TRBV12-3/TRBV12-4
j_gene: TRBJ2-1

CDR3nt: TGTGCCAGCAGCCCCGGGACTCCAATGGATACGCAGTATTTT
CDR3aa: CASSPGTPMDTQYF
d_gene: NA
abundance: NA
v_gene: TRBV4-2
j_gene: TRBJ2-3

CDR3nt: TGCGCCAGCAGCCTTATAGTCCATACTGAAGCTTTCTTT
CDR3aa: CASSLIVHTEAFF
d_gene: NA
abundance: NA
v_gene: TRBV4-1
j_gene: TRBJ1-1

CDR3nt: TGTGCCAGTAGTATTGGGCTCACCGGGGAGCTGTTTTTT
CDR3aa: CASSIGLTGELFF
d_gene: NA
abundance: NA
v_gene: TRBV19
j_gene: TRBJ2-2

CDR3nt: TGTGCCAGCAGCCAAAGGACACAGAACACTGAAGCTTTCTTT
CDR3aa: CASSQRTQNTEAFF
d_gene: NA
abundance: few
v_gene: TRBV3-1
j_gene: TRBJ1-1

CDR3nt: TGTGCCAGCAGTTTAACGATCGTGGACAGGGGGAACTATGGCTACACCTTC
CDR3aa: CASSLTIVDRGNYGYTF
d_gene: TRBD1
abundance: NA
v_gene: TRBV12-3/TRBV12-4
j_gene: TRBJ1-2

CDR3nt: TGCAGTGCTACCAGGGGGGTAGGCCCAACTAATGAAAAACTGTTTTTT
CDR3aa: CSATRGVGPTNEKLFF
d_gene: TRBD1
abundance: NA
v_gene: TRBV20-1
j_gene: TRBJ1-4

CDR3nt: TGTGCCAGCAGTTACGGGGCTCACAATGAGCAGTTCTTC
CDR3aa: CASSYGAHNEQFF
d_gene: NA
abundance: many
v_gene: TRBV6-2/TRBV6-3
j_gene: TRBJ2-1

CDR3nt: TGTGCCAGCAGTCTGCCCGGTGGAAACACCATATATTTT
CDR3aa: CASSLPGGNTIYF
d_gene: NA
abundance: many
v_gene: TRBV7-2
j_gene: TRBJ1-3

CDR3nt: TGTGCCAGCAGCCAATCTGGAAACACCATATATTTT
CDR3aa: CASSQSGNTIYF
d_gene: NA
abundance: NA
v_gene: TRBV7-2
j_gene: TRBJ1-3

CDR3nt: TGTGCCAGCAGCACCGAACAGGGGGCCACAGATACGCAGTATTTT
CDR3aa: CASSTEQGATDTQYF
d_gene: TRBD1
abundance: NA
v_gene: TRBV13
j_gene: TRBJ2-3

CDR3nt: TGTGCCAGCAGCCGCCTCGGAGCGGGGGGTGGCACAGATACGCAGTATTTT
CDR3aa: CASSRLGAGGGTDTQYF
d_gene: TRBD2
abundance: many
v_gene: TRBV5-6
j_gene: TRBJ2-3

CDR3nt: TGTGCCAGCAGCGACCTGAAAAAGGGATCAAGAGTCACTGAAGCTTTCTTT
CDR3aa: CASSDLKKGSRVTEAFF
d_gene: NA
abundance: NA
v_gene: TRBV21-1
j_gene: TRBJ1-1

CDR3nt: TGCGCCAGCAGCATCGGGGGAGGGGAAACTGAAGCTTTCTTT
CDR3aa: CASSIGGGETEAFF
d_gene: NA
abundance: few
v_gene: TRBV5-1
j_gene: TRBJ1-1

CDR3nt: TGTGCCAGCAGTTCCGGGACAGGGGTTGGCGGCTACACCTTC
CDR3aa: CASSSGTGVGGYTF
d_gene: TRBD1
abundance: NA
v_gene: TRBV28
j_gene: TRBJ1-2

CDR3nt: TGTGCCAGCTCACCGTCAGGGGGCGGCGAGCAGTACTTC
CDR3aa: CASSPSGGGEQYF
d_gene: TRBD1
abundance: few
v_gene: TRBV18
j_gene: TRBJ2-7

CDR3nt: TGTGCCAGCAGCCAGTTGACCGAGTCACCCCTCCACTTT
CDR3aa: CASSQLTESPLHF
d_gene: NA
abundance: few
v_gene: TRBV3-1
j_gene: TRBJ1-6

CDR3nt: TGTGCCAGCAGTTTTGCGGGTTACTACGAGCAGTACTTC
CDR3aa: CASSFAGYYEQYF
d_gene: NA
abundance: NA
v_gene: TRBV12-3/TRBV12-4
j_gene: TRBJ2-7

CDR3nt: TGTGCCAGCAGCCCCGGGACGGCGGCGAACACCGGGGAGCTGTTTTTT
CDR3aa: CASSPGTAANTGELFF
d_gene: NA
abundance: NA
v_gene: TRBV7-8
j_gene: TRBJ2-2

CDR3nt: TGTGCCAGCAGCCGGGGGGAATTCGAGCAGTACTTC
CDR3aa: CASSRGEFEQYF
d_gene: TRBD2
abundance: NA
v_gene: TRBV11-2
j_gene: TRBJ2-7

CDR3nt: TGCGCCAGCAGCCTGACCACAGGGACCACCATCCCCCTCTTC
CDR3aa: CASSLTTGTTIPLF
d_gene: NA
abundance: many
v_gene: TRBV5-1
j_gene: TRBJ2-1

CDR3nt: TGTGCCAGCAGCGCTCCGGGGGGAAACGAGCAGTACTTC
CDR3aa: CASSAPGGNEQYF
d_gene: TRBD2
abundance: NA
v_gene: TRBV9
j_gene: TRBJ2-7

CDR3nt: TGCAGTGCTAGAGGGTGGGCAGGGGATCAGCCCCAGCATTTT
CDR3aa: CSARGWAGDQPQHF
d_gene: NA
abundance: few
v_gene: TRBV20-1
j_gene: TRBJ1-5

CDR3nt: TGTGCCAGCAGCCACCTGGGGGGGTCGGGCACTGAAGCTTTCTTT
CDR3aa: CASSHLGGSGTEAFF
d_gene: NA
abundance: few
v_gene: TRBV7-2
j_gene: TRBJ1-1

CDR3nt: TGCGCCAGCAGCTTGATAGGGGGCGACGAGCAGTACTTC
CDR3aa: CASSLIGGDEQYF
d_gene: TRBD1
abundance: NA
v_gene: TRBV5-1
j_gene: TRBJ2-7